This TCR beta chain was sequenced in a study of vaccination and CD4 T cells after COVID-19. At the Johns Hopkins FTIC core, DNA taken from cultured CD4+ T cells was sequenced by way of the Oncomine TCR Beta short-read assay. The authors extracted genomic DNA from cultured CD4+ T cells. One entry per CDR3 protein results from TCRdb running MiXCR on the PCR reads. The sample holds roughly 7,000 distinct CDR3 sequences; roughly 49% are singletons and the top ten take about 32%. Stated treatment: roughly 11-day PBMC culture with coronavirus spike peptide pools or control peptides (ViraFEST assay). One should note that the unexposed donor's CD4+ T cells were collected before the COVID-19 pandemic (2011-2018). ViraFEST used peptide pools to expand antigen-specific T cells before TCR sequencing. As concerns this clonotype: Its antigen is undetermined.

This CDR3 contains 17 residues. V lost 3 bases to trimming and J lost 2 bases; unmatched junction nucleotides: 9. CDR1 is KGHSH and CDR2 is LQKENI in the germline V gene. Findings of the study overall: A relatively small number of convalescent patients were studied, and no early post-infection timepoints were included.

Sequencing used CD4+ T cells from blood, cultured in vitro. The sequence derives from a human donor in good health. The gene calls are TRBV18 and TRBJ2-3; 9 nucleotides line up with TRBD1. The CDR3 reads CASSPFAGTGFTDTQYF. For the CDR3, the DNA is TGTGCCAGCTCACCTTTCGCCGGGACAGGGTTCACAGATACGCAGTATTTT. The whole variable domain, remainder taken from reference TRBV18 and TRBJ2-3, is NAGVMQNPRHLVRRRGQEARLRCSPMKGHSHVYWYRQLPEEGLKFMVYLQKENIIDESGMPKERFSAEFPKEGPSILRIQQVVRGDSAAYFCASSPFAGTGFTDTQYFGPGTRLTVL.